This T cell receptor (beta chain) was sequenced in a study of response to subunit inactivated influenza vaccine. TCRdb called the RT-PCR reads again in MiXCR, with one record for every CDR3 protein. This table has 500,000 to 600,000 distinct CDR3 sequences, 12% appearing once. About this clonotype: What it recognizes is unknown.

Study-level points and caveats: The study's authors posited that every seasonal influenza vaccination enlists few new T cells.

This CDR3 spans 17 amino acids. The trim removed 5 bases at V and 7 bases at J, leaving 17 bases unmatched. The V and J genes are TRBV12-3 or TRBV12-4 and TRBJ2-1; 7 bases line up with TRBD2. The material sequenced was PBMCs from blood, taken on the day of vaccination. This clonotype was obtained from a man between 45 and 60 years old who received an inactivated influenza vaccine. CDR3 protein: CASSNPSGARATNEQFF. CDR3 coding DNA: TGTGCCAGCAGTAATCCTAGCGGAGCTAGGGCGACGAATGAGCAGTTCTTC.